The 15 T cell receptor beta chains presented below share a single source sample, sequenced in a study of T cell changes during pregnancy in multiple sclerosis. Measured with immunoSEQ multiplex PCR; TCRdb has only the in-frame clones, and not every one. The sample has about 28,000 clones; roughly 89% are singletons. The starting material was CD4+ T cells from peripheral blood mononuclear cells, obtained in the second trimester of pregnancy. These receptors were collected from a female donor with multiple sclerosis, enrolled in a pregnancy study.

This rearrangement joins TRBV4-1 to TRBJ1-5, with D possibly being TRBD1 (6 bases). The V gene lost 4 bases and the J gene lost 6 bases, with 10 bases spanning the gap. The CDR3 contains 13 residues. Germline CDR1 MGHRA, CDR2 YSYEKL. The CDR3 protein is CASSRTRGQPQHF. The CDR3 DNA follows: TGCGCCAGCAGCCGGACCAGGGGTCAGCCCCAGCATTTT.

The chain uses TRBV11-1 and TRBJ2-3; 10 bases line up with TRBD2. There are 15 residues in the CDR3. Germline CDR1 reads SGHAT; CDR2 reads FQDESV (reference sequence). After removal of 4 bases from V and 3 bases from J, the junction contained 4 bases not matched to a gene. CDR3: CASSSIAGGTDTQYF. The CDR3 nucleotides read TGTGCCAGCAGCTCCATAGCGGGGGGTACAGATACGCAGTATTTT.

A remark on this clone: The sample carries other DNA sequences with the same CDR3. V usage is TRBV7-9 and J usage is TRBJ2-1, with 9 bases aligning to TRBD2. The V segment lost 0 bases and the J segment 4 bases; nucleotides outside the gene matches: 4. This CDR3 comprises 16 residues. The germline CDR1 and CDR2 sequences are SEHNR and FQNEAQ (reference sequence). The CDR3 is CASSLALAGTYNEQFF. DNA of the CDR3: TGTGCCAGCAGCTTAGCGCTAGCGGGGACATACAATGAGCAGTTCTTC.

The chain employs TRBV7-2 and TRBJ1-2, with D possibly TRBD1 on 6 matching bases. The CDR3 consists of 15 residues. Germline V gives CDR1 SGHTA, CDR2 FQGNSA. The V gene lost 2 bases and the J gene lost 4 bases, with 14 bases spanning the gap. CDR3 coding DNA: TGTGCCAGCAGCTTAAGGTGGGGGCCCGGCTATGGCTACACCTTC. This sequence encodes CASSLRWGPGYGYTF.

V gene TRBV6-1 combines with J gene TRBJ2-7; the match to TRBD1 covers 9 bases. Germline loops: CDR1 MNHNS, CDR2 SASEGT. After removal of 4 bases from V and 0 bases from J, the junction contained 1 base not matched to a gene. The CDR3 spans 14 residues. The CDR3 DNA is TGTGCCAGCAGTGGGGACAGGGCCTCCTACGAGCAGTACTTC. Amino acid sequence: CASSGDRASYEQYF.

Comments on this clone: Within the sample, other DNA sequences also encode this same CDR3. The J gene is TRBJ2-2, the V gene TRBV18, with a weak D call TRBD2 (6 bases). The V end lost 3 bases, the J end lost 0 bases, and 8 bases lay between the germline ends. The CDR3 loop spans 15 amino acids. Germline CDR1 and CDR2: KGHSH and LQKENI. CDR3 sequence reads: CASSPGLTNTGELFF. The CDR3, as DNA: TGTGCCAGCTCACCGGGACTTACGAACACCGGGGAGCTGTTTTTT.

J is TRBJ1-4 and V is TRBV6-5; D may be TRBD1 (5 bases). Germline loops: CDR1 MNHEY, CDR2 SVGAGI. Trimming took 5 bases from V and 2 from J, leaving 9 bases between them. The CDR3 extends over 14 amino acids. CDR3 DNA sequence: TGTGCCAGCAGTGGGGGGTACACTAATGAAAAACTGTTTTTT. The encoded protein is CASSGGYTNEKLFF.

This sequence joins TRBV7-2 and TRBJ1-6, with 8 bases identical to TRBD1. CDR1 and CDR2 from the germline V gene are SGHTA and FQGNSA. The V segment lost 4 bases and the J segment 10 bases; nucleotides outside the gene matches: 6. CDR3 length: 14 residues. Here the CDR3 reads CASSSRGLWSPLHF. The CDR3 nucleotides read TGTGCCAGCAGCTCCAGGGGGCTCTGGTCACCCCTCCACTTT. The whole variable domain, filled in from reference TRBV7-2 and TRBJ1-6, reads GAGVSQSPSNKVTEKGKDVELRCDPISGHTALYWYRQSLGQGLEFLIYFQGNSAPDKSGLPSDRFSAERTGGSVSTLTIQRTQQEDSAVYLCASSSRGLWSPLHFGNGTRLTVT.

CDR3 residues: CATSRDSRLAGAYNEQFF. CDR3 sequence (DNA): TGTGCCACCAGCAGAGATTCCCGGCTAGCGGGGGCCTACAATGAGCAGTTCTTC. This sequence joins TRBV15 and TRBJ2-1; TRBD2 matches 10 bases. CDR1 LNHNV and CDR2 YYDKDF come from the germline V gene (reference sequence). The CDR3 extends over 18 amino acids. V lost 0 bases to trimming and J lost 2 bases; unmatched junction nucleotides: 7.

The chain carries TRBV2 and TRBJ1-4; unclear D gene. Trimming shortened V by 7 bases and J by 0 bases, and 6 bases separated the two germline ends. The CDR3 contains 13 residues. Germline V gene sequence: CDR1 SNHLY, CDR2 FYNNEI. Here the CDR3 reads CASKHPTNEKLFF. CDR3 coding DNA: TGTGCCAGCAAGCACCCAACTAATGAAAAACTGTTTTTT.

V and J are TRBV30 and TRBJ2-3, with D perhaps matching TRBD2 (5 bases). The CDR3 runs to 11 residues. The germline V gene has CDR1 GTSNPN and CDR2 SVGIG (reference sequence). Trimming took 5 bases from V and 5 from J, leaving 8 bases between them. The CDR3 DNA sequence: TGTGCCTGGGGCCGGGGAGATACGCAGTATTTT. Translation gives CAWGRGDTQYF.

This sequence joins TRBV9 and TRBJ1-3; D possibly corresponds to TRBD1 (5 bases). The CDR3 is 14 residues long. V was shortened by 5 bases and J by 2 bases, with 11 bases between the two germline ends. CDR1 is SGDLS and CDR2 is YYNGEE in the germline V gene. The CDR3 nucleotides are TGTGCCAGCAGTCTCTTAGGGGCTGGAAACACCATATATTTT. Translated, it gives CASSLLGAGNTIYF. Together with reference TRBV9 and TRBJ1-3, the CDR3 gives the full variable domain: DSGVTQTPKHLITATGQRVTLRCSPRSGDLSVYWYQQSLDQGLQFLIQYYNGEERAKGNILERFSAQQFPDLHSELNLSSLELGDSALYFCASSLLGAGNTIYFGEGSWLTVV.

The rearrangement links TRBV10-3 to TRBJ2-2; D call uncertain. Trimming pared 3 bases from V and 5 bases from J, leaving 16 bases between. Germline V gene lookup returns CDR1 ENHRY and CDR2 SYGVKD. The CDR3 totals 16 residues. The DNA of the CDR3 is TGTGCCATCAGTGATTGGGCCAGATTAAGGACCGGGGAGCTGTTTTTT. As protein: CAISDWARLRTGELFF.

The genes are TRBV11-2 and TRBJ1-2, with 10 bases matching TRBD1. Trimming at V came to 1 base and at J to 4 bases, leaving 3 bases not matched to a gene. This CDR3 spans 15 amino acids. Germline values: CDR1 SGHAT, CDR2 FQNNGV. The CDR3 DNA reads as TGTGCCAGCAGCTTAGGGGGACAGGGGATCTATGGCTACACCTTC. Translating it yields CASSLGGQGIYGYTF.

V is TRBV7-6 and J is TRBJ1-4; 10 positions match TRBD1. Germline V gene data show CDR1 as SGHVS and CDR2 as FNYEAQ. Trimming cost V 4 bases and J 6 bases; bases outside gene matches: 5. The CDR3 is 15 residues long. The CDR3 here is CASSSRTGGDEKLFF. In DNA, the CDR3 is TGTGCCAGCAGCTCTCGGACAGGGGGGGATGAAAAACTGTTTTTT.